This TCR beta chain was sequenced in a study of Ad26.COV2.S vaccination and SARS-CoV-2 variants. Profiling relied on immunoSEQ multiplex PCR, and the TCRdb table lists in-frame clones only, not all of them. The sample holds about 97,000 clones, over 60% seen once. With regard to this clone: What it binds is unknown.

Findings and limits, study-wide: Quantification of TCR breadth and depth may have yielded underestimates of total T cell responses.

The junction had 6 bases not matched to a gene; V was cut back by 4 bases and J by 4 bases. Germline-derived CDR1 and CDR2 are SGHTA and FQGNSA. This CDR3 comprises 15 residues. The starting material was peripheral blood, obtained after recovery from COVID-19. The TCR comes from a human donor who had recovered from COVID-19. V usage is TRBV7-2 and J usage is TRBJ1-4; 7 bases align to TRBD1. The CDR3, as DNA: TGTGCCAGCAGCTCAGAGGGGGCGCATAATGAAAAACTGTTTTTT. Translated, it gives CASSSEGAHNEKLFF.